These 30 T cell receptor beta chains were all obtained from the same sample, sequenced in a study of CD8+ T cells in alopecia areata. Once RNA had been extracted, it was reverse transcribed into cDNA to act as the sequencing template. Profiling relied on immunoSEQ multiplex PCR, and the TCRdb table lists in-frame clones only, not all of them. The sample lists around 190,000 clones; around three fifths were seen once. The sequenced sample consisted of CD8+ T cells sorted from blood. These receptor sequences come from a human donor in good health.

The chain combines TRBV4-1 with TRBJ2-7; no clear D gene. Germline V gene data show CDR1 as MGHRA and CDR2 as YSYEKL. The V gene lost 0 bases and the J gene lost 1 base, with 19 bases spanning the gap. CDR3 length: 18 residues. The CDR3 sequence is CASSQESTDGEWSYEQYF. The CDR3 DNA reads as TGCGCCAGCAGCCAAGAGAGTACAGATGGGGAATGGTCCTACGAGCAGTACTTC.

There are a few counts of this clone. CDR3 sequence: CASSIRTGGTEAFF. The CDR3, as DNA: TGTGCCAGCAGTATCCGGACAGGGGGCACTGAAGCTTTCTTT. V and J are TRBV27 and TRBJ1-1, with 10 bases that match TRBD1. With V trimmed by 5 bases and J by 4 bases, 4 bases remained unmatched. This CDR3 contains 14 residues. Germline-derived CDR1 and CDR2 are MNHEY and SMNVEV (reference sequence).

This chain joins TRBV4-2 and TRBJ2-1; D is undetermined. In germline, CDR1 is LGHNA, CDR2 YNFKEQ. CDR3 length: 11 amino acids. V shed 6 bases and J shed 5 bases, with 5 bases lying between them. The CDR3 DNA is TGTGCCAGCAGTCAGAACAATGAGCAGTTCTTC. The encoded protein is CASSQNNEQFF.

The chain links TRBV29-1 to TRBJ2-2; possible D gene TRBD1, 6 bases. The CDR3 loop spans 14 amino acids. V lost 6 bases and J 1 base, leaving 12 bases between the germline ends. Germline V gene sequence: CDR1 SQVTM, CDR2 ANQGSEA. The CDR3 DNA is TGCAGCGTCTTCGGACAGATGAACACCGGGGAGCTGTTTTTT. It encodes CSVFGQMNTGELFF.

The CDR3 is CAISDNNSPLHF. CDR3 DNA: TGTGCCATCTCCGATAATAATTCACCCCTCCACTTT. The chain joins TRBV7-9 to TRBJ1-6; D gene ambiguous. Germline CDR1 is SEHNR and CDR2 is FQNEAQ (reference sequence). Trimming cost V 10 bases and J 5 bases, with 9 bases left between them. CDR3 size: 12 residues.

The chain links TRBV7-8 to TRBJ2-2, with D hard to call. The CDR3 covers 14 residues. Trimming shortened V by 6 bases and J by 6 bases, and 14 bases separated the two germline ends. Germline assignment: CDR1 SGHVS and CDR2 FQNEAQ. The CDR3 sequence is CASRPAEGAGELFF. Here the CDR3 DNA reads TGTGCCAGCAGGCCCGCTGAAGGTGCCGGGGAGCTGTTTTTT.

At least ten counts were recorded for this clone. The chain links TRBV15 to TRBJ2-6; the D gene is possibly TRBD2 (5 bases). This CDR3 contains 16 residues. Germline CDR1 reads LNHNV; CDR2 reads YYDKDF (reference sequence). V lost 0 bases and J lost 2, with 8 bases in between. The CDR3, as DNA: TGTGCCACCAGCAGAGATACGGGAACTGGGGCCAACGTCCTGACTTTC. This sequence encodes CATSRDTGTGANVLTF.

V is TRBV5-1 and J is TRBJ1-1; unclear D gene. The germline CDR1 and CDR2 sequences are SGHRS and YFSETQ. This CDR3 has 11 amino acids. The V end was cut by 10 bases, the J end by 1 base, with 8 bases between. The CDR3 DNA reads TGCGCCCGGGAAGCGAACACTGAAGCTTTCTTT. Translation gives CAREANTEAFF.

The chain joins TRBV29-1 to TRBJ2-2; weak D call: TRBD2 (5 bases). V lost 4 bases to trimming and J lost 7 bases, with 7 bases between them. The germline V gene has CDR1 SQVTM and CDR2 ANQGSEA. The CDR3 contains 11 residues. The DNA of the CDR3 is TGCAGCGTTGGACTATTCGGGGAGCTGTTTTTT. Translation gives CSVGLFGELFF.

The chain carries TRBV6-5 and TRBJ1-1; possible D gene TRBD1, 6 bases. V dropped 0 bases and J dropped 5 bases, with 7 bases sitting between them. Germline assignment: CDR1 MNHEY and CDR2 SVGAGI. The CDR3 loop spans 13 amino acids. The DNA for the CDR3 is TGTGCCAGCAGTTACTCGAGGGGGACTGAAGCTTTCTTT. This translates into CASSYSRGTEAFF.

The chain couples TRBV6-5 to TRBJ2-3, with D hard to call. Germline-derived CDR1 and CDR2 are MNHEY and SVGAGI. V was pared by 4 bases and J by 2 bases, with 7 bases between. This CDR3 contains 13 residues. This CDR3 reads CASSLENTDTQYF. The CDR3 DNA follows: TGTGCCAGCAGTTTAGAGAACACAGATACGCAGTATTTT.

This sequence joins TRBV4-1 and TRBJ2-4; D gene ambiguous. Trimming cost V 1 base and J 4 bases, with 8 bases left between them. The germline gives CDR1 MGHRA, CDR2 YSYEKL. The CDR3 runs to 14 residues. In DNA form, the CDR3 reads TGCGCCAGCAGCCAAGCTGGACCAAAAAACATTCAGTACTTC. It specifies CASSQAGPKNIQYF.

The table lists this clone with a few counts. The CDR3 DNA is TGTGCCAGTAGTTCCGGACAGGGGCCGTACACCGGGGAGCTGTTTTTT. Its translation: CASSSGQGPYTGELFF. The chain recombines TRBV19 with TRBJ2-2, with 9 bases that match TRBD1. The junction had 7 bases not matched to a gene; V was cut back by 5 bases and J by 3 bases. The CDR3 has 16 residues. The germline V gene encodes CDR1 LNHDA and CDR2 SQIVND (reference sequence).

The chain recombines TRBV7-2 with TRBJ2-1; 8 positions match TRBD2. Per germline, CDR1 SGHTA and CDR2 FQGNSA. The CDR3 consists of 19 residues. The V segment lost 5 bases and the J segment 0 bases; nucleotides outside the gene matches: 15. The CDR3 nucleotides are TGTGCCAGCAGCCCCCAGTGGGGAAGCGGGGGTCGCTCCTACAATGAGCAGTTCTTC. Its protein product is CASSPQWGSGGRSYNEQFF.

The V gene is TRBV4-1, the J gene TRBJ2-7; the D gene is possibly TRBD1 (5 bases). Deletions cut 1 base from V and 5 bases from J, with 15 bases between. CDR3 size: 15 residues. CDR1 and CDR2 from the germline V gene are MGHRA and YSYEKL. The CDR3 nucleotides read TGCGCCAGCAGCCAAGGGCCCGGGCAGGGCAACGAGCAGTACTTC. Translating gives CASSQGPGQGNEQYF.

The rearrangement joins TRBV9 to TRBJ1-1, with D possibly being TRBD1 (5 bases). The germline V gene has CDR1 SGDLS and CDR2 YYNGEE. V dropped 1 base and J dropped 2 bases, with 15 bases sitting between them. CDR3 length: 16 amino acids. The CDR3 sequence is CASSVHPLTVNTEAFF. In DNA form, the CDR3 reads TGTGCCAGCAGCGTACATCCACTGACAGTTAACACTGAAGCTTTCTTT. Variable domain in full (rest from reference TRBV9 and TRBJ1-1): DSGVTQTPKHLITATGQRVTLRCSPRSGDLSVYWYQQSLDQGLQFLIQYYNGEERAKGNILERFSAQQFPDLHSELNLSSLELGDSALYFCASSVHPLTVNTEAFFGQGTRLTVV.

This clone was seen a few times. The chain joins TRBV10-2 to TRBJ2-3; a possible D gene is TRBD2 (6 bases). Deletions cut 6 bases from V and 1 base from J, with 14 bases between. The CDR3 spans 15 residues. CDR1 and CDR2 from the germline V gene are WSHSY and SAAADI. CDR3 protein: CASSVTKRGTDTQYF. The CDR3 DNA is TGCGCCAGCAGCGTGACTAAGCGGGGCACAGATACGCAGTATTTT.

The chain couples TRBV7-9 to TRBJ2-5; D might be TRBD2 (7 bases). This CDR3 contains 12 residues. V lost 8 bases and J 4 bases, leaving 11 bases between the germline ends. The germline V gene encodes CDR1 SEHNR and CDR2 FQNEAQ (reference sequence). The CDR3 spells CASEGGGETQYF. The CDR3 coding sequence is TGTGCCAGCGAGGGAGGGGGAGAGACCCAGTACTTC.

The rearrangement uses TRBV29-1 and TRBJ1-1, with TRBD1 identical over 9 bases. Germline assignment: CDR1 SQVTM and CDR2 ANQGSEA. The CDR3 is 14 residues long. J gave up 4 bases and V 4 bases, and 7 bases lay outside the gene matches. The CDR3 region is CSVVTGGGGTEAFF. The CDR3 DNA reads TGCAGCGTTGTTACAGGGGGCGGGGGCACTGAAGCTTTCTTT.

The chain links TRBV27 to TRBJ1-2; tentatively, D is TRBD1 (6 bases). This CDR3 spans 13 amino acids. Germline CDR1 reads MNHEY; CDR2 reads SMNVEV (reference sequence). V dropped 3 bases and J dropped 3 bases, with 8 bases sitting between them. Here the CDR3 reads CASSFSGDYGYTF. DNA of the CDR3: TGTGCCAGCAGTTTCTCAGGGGACTATGGCTACACCTTC.

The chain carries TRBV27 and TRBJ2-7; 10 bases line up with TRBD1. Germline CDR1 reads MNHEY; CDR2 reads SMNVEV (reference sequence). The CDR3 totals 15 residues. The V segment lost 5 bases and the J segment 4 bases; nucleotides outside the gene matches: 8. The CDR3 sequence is CASSPGTGALYEQYF. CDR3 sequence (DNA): TGTGCCAGCAGTCCTGGGACAGGGGCCCTTTACGAGCAGTACTTC.

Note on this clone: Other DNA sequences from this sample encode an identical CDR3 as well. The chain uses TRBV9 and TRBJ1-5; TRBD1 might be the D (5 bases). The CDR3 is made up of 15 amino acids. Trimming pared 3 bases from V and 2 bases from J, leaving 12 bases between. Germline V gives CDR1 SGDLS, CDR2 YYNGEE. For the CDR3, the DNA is TGTGCCAGCAGCGGGGGAGGCAGGGGCAATCAGCCCCAGCATTTT. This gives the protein CASSGGGRGNQPQHF.

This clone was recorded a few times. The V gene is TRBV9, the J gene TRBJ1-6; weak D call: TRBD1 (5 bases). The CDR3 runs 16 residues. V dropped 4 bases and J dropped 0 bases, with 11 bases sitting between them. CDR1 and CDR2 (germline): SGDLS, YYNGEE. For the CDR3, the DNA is TGTGCCAGCAGCCTTGGGGCGAGCTCCTATAATTCACCCCTCCACTTT. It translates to CASSLGASSYNSPLHF.

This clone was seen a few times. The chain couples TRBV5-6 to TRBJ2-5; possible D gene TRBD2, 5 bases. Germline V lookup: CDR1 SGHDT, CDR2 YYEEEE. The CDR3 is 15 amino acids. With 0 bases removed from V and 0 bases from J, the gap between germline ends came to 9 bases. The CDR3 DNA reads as TGTGCCAGCAGCTTGGTCTTGGAGGACCAAGAGACCCAGTACTTC. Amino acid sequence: CASSLVLEDQETQYF.

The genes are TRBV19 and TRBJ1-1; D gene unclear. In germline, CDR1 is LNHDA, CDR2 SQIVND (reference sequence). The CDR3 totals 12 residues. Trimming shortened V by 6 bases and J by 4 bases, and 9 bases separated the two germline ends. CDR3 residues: CASRAVFTEAFF. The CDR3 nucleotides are TGTGCCAGTAGGGCAGTATTCACTGAAGCTTTCTTT.

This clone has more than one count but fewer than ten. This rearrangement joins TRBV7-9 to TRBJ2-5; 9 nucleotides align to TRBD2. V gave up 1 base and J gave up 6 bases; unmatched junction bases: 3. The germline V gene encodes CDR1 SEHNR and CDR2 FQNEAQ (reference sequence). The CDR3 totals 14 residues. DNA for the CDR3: TGTGCCAGCAGCTTAGACAGCGGGGGGAAGACCCAGTACTTC. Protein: CASSLDSGGKTQYF.

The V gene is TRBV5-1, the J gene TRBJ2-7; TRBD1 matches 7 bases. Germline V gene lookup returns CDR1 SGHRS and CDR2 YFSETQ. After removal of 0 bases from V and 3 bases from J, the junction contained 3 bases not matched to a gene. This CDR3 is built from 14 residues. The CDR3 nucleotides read TGCGCCAGCAGCTTGGAGGGGACAGACTACGAGCAGTACTTC. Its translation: CASSLEGTDYEQYF.

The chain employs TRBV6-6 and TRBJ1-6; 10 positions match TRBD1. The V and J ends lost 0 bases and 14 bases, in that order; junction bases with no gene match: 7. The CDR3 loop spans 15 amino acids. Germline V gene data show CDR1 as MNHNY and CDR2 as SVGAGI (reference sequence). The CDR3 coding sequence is TGTGCCAGCAGTTACTCCCGGGACAGGGGTAGTGCCCTCCACTTT. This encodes CASSYSRDRGSALHF.

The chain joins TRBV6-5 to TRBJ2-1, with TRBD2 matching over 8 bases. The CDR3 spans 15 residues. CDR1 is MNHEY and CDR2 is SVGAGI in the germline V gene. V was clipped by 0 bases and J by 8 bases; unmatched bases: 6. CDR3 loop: CASSYSSGGRDEQFF. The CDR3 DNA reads TGTGCCAGCAGTTACTCGAGCGGGGGTCGGGATGAGCAGTTCTTC.

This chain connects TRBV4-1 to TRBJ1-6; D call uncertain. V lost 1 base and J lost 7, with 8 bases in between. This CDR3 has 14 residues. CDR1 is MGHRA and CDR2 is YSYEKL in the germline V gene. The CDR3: CASSQGAFNSPLHF. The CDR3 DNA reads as TGCGCCAGCAGCCAAGGGGCCTTCAATTCACCCCTCCACTTT.